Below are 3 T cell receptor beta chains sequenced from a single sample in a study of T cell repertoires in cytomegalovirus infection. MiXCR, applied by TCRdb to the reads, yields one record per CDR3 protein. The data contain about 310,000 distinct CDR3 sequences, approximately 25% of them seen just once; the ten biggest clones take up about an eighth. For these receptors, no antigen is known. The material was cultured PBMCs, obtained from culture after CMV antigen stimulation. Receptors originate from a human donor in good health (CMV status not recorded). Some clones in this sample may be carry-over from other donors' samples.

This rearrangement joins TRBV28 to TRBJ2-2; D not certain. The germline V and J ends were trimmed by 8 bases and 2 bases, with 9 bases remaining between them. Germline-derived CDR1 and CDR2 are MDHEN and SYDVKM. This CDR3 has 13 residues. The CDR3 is CASADGNTGELFF. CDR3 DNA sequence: TGTGCCAGCGCAGACGGCAACACCGGGGAGCTGTTTTTT.

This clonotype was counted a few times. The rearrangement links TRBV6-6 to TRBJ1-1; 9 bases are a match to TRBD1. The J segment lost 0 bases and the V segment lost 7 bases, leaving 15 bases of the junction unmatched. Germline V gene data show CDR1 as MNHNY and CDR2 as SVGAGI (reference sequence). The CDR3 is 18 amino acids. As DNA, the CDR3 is TGTGCCAGCAATGAAAACAATCCCGGGACAGGGATGAACACTGAAGCTTTCTTT. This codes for CASNENNPGTGMNTEAFF.

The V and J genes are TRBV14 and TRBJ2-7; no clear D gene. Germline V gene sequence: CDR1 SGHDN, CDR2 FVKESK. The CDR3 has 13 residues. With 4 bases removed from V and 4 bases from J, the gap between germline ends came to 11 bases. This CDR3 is CASSRVLFYEQYF. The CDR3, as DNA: TGTGCCAGCAGCCGTGTCCTCTTTTACGAGCAGTACTTC.